This T cell receptor (beta chain) was recovered during a study of cytomegalovirus exposure and HLA in healthy donors. Study details: About 85 million unique TCR sequences came from HLA-typed donors in an early release. Overall study results and limits: Later analysis showed most CMV-associated TCR beta chains appearing HLA-restricted. Cytomegalovirus association was listed for about 150 TCR beta chains.

J gave up 3 bases and V 0 bases, and 5 bases lay outside the gene matches. The CDR3 sequence is 16 residues long. Germline V gene sequence: CDR1 SGDLS, CDR2 YYNGEE. Regarding this clone: The antigen is not known.

The study ran its PCR with 60 Vbeta and 13 Jbeta primers. Study processing details: In a later analysis, 80 million to 100 million unique TCR beta chains included roughly 11 million shared by two or more donors. Data came from immunoSEQ multiplex PCR; TCRdb stores just in-frame clones and leaves some out. The V and J calls and clone size are taken from that table; D and trimming were inferred from the DNA. This sample carries 25,000 to 35,000 clones, with approximately 4.5% going to the ten biggest clones. This rearrangement joins TRBV9 to TRBJ2-5; 10 bases map to TRBD1. This receptor was taken from a woman aged 40-49 years in good health and CMV-seropositive. Sequenced: PBMCs. The CDR3 reads CASSVGGQGFEETQYF. Here the CDR3 DNA reads TGTGCCAGCAGCGTAGGGGGACAGGGGTTTGAAGAGACCCAGTACTTC.